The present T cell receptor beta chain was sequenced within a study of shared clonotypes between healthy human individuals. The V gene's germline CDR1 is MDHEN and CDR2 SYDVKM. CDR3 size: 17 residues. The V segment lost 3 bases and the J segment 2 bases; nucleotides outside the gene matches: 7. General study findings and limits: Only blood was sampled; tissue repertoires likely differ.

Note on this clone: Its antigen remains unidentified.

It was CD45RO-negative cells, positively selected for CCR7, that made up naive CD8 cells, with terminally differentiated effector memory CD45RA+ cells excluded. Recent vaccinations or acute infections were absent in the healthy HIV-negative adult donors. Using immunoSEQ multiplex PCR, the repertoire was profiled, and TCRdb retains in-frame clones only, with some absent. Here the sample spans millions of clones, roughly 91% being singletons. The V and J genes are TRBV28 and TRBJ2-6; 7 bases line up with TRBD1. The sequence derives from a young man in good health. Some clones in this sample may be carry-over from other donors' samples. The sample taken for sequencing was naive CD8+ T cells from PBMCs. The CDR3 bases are TGTGCCAGCAGTTTTCCCAGGGGGACCCCTGGGGCCAACGTCCTGACTTTC. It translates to CASSFPRGTPGANVLTF. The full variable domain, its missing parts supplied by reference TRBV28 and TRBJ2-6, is DVKVTQSSRYLVKRTGEKVFLECVQDMDHENMFWYRQDPGLGLRLIYFSYDVKMKEKGDIPEGYSVSREKKERFSLILESASTNQTSMYLCASSFPRGTPGANVLTFGAGSRLTVL.